One and the same sample provided the 21 T cell receptor beta chains below, sequenced in a study of cytomegalovirus exposure and HLA in healthy donors. PCR used 60 Vbeta primers and 13 Jbeta primers. Generated by immunoSEQ multiplex PCR, the TCRdb table keeps only in-frame clones and is missing some. This table holds approximately 170,000 clones, roughly 85% found once. The sequenced material came from PBMCs. These receptors were obtained from a boy between 2 and 15 years old in good health and CMV-seronegative.

This clone has more than one count but fewer than ten. Other DNA sequences in the sample encode the same CDR3. The CDR3: CASSLGLASTYEQYF. The CDR3 region has the DNA TGTGCCAGCAGCTTGGGACTAGCGAGCACCTACGAGCAGTACTTC. The J gene is TRBJ2-7, the V gene TRBV5-4; 8 bases fit TRBD2. This CDR3 has 15 residues. Per the germline V gene, CDR1 is SGHNT and CDR2 is YYREEE (reference sequence). V dropped 0 bases and J dropped 2; count of bases not matched to a gene: 4.

J is TRBJ2-5 and V is TRBV29-1; 12 bases fit TRBD2. This CDR3 contains 15 residues. With V trimmed by 4 bases and J by 5 bases, 8 bases remained unmatched. The germline V gene encodes CDR1 SQVTM and CDR2 ANQGSEA. The CDR3 nucleotides are TGCAGCGTTGGGCTAGCGGGGGGGCCGATCGAGACCCAGTACTTC. This gives the protein CSVGLAGGPIETQYF.

The chain combines TRBV28 with TRBJ2-2, with a tentative D call TRBD1 (5 bases). V lost 3 bases and J lost 1, with 9 bases in between. Germline-derived CDR1 and CDR2 are MDHEN and SYDVKM. The CDR3 is made up of 15 amino acids. CDR3 DNA sequence: TGTGCCAGCAGTTTTTTAGGACAGAACACCGGGGAGCTGTTTTTT. This encodes CASSFLGQNTGELFF.

The chain is built from TRBV20-1 and TRBJ1-4; D not resolved. This CDR3 spans 10 amino acids. Trimming took off 7 bases at V and 8 bases at J, with 8 bases between the two ends. Per germline, CDR1 DFQATT and CDR2 SNEGSKA (reference sequence). This CDR3 reads CSVKREKLFF. The CDR3 DNA reads TGCAGTGTCAAGCGGGAAAAACTGTTTTTT.

V is TRBV5-6 and J is TRBJ1-5; D may be TRBD1 (6 bases). Germline V gene data show CDR1 as SGHDT and CDR2 as YYEEEE. There are 14 residues in the CDR3. Between the trimmed V and J ends, which lost 4 bases and 8 bases, there was a span of 16 bases. CDR3 sequence: CASSSYRVGKPQHF. The CDR3 DNA reads as TGTGCCAGCAGCAGCTACAGGGTGGGTAAGCCCCAGCATTTT.

This chain joins TRBV11-2 and TRBJ1-2, with D uncertain. Trimming took off 1 base at V and 5 bases at J, with 11 bases between the two ends. This CDR3 is built from 14 residues. Germline V gives CDR1 SGHAT, CDR2 FQNNGV. CDR3 bases: TGTGCCAGCAGCTTAGTCGGCCGGGAATATGGCTACACCTTC. Translation gives CASSLVGREYGYTF.

This rearrangement joins TRBV5-5 to TRBJ1-5; maybe TRBD1 (5 bases). The CDR3 consists of 16 residues. Germline V lookup: CDR1 SGHKS, CDR2 YYEKEE (reference sequence). The V end was cut by 2 bases, the J end by 2 bases, with 14 bases between. DNA for the CDR3: TGTGCCAGCAGCTTTACAGTAGGGGCGGGCAATCAGCCCCAGCATTTT. Translated: CASSFTVGAGNQPQHF.

This rearrangement joins TRBV19 to TRBJ1-2; D is perhaps TRBD1 (5 bases). CDR3 length equals 16 residues. Germline V gives CDR1 LNHDA, CDR2 SQIVND (reference sequence). Trimming took 1 base from V and 3 from J, leaving 15 bases between them. CDR3 amino acids: CASSIVYRQADYGYTF. The CDR3 DNA follows: TGTGCCAGTAGTATAGTCTACAGGCAGGCGGACTATGGCTACACCTTC.

The chain has TRBV9 and TRBJ1-2, with D uncertain. Trimming took off 4 bases at V and 4 bases at J, with 23 bases between the two ends. The CDR3 has 17 amino acids. Per germline, CDR1 SGDLS and CDR2 YYNGEE. The CDR3 protein is CASSPIGINSGGYGYTF. The CDR3 DNA reads TGTGCCAGCAGCCCCATTGGGATTAACTCCGGAGGCTATGGCTACACCTTC. The full variable domain, rest sourced from reference TRBV9 and TRBJ1-2, is DSGVTQTPKHLITATGQRVTLRCSPRSGDLSVYWYQQSLDQGLQFLIQYYNGEERAKGNILERFSAQQFPDLHSELNLSSLELGDSALYFCASSPIGINSGGYGYTFGSGTRLTVV.

This chain's CDR3 is CASSLVRELPYEQYF. Written as DNA, the CDR3 is TGTGCCAGCAGCTTAGTGCGGGAGCTACCCTACGAGCAGTACTTC. The chain carries TRBV7-9 and TRBJ2-7; TRBD2 matches at 7 bases. Per the germline V gene, CDR1 is SEHNR and CDR2 is FQNEAQ (reference sequence). The CDR3 runs 15 residues. V was clipped by 1 base and J by 2 bases; unmatched bases: 5.

This chain joins TRBV6-1 and TRBJ2-1; D call uncertain. The germline V and J ends were trimmed by 5 bases and 5 bases, with 10 bases remaining between them. Germline CDR1 reads MNHNS; CDR2 reads SASEGT. The CDR3 has 13 residues. The DNA for the CDR3 is TGTGCCAGCAGTTGGGCCCAGAACAATGAGCAGTTCTTC. Its protein is CASSWAQNNEQFF.

The V gene is TRBV5-1, the J gene TRBJ2-1, with a tentative D call TRBD2 (6 bases). The length of the CDR3 is 15 residues. The ends were cut back, 3 bases at V and 2 bases at J, with 12 bases in the middle. Germline V gives CDR1 SGHRS, CDR2 YFSETQ. In DNA form, the CDR3 reads TGCGCCAGCAGCTCGGGAGTGCCTCCCTACAATGAGCAGTTCTTC. It yields the protein CASSSGVPPYNEQFF.

This chain connects TRBV5-1 to TRBJ2-5, with a weak D call TRBD2 (5 bases). V was pared by 3 bases and J by 5 bases, with 14 bases between. The CDR3 length is 14 residues. The germline gives CDR1 SGHRS, CDR2 YFSETQ. The chain's CDR3 is CASSWVLGGETQYF. The CDR3, as DNA: TGCGCCAGCAGCTGGGTGCTGGGCGGGGAGACCCAGTACTTC.

The V call is TRBV10-3, the J call TRBJ2-1; TRBD2 is a possible D gene (5 bases). CDR1 ENHRY and CDR2 SYGVKD come from the germline V gene. The CDR3 spans 12 residues. The CDR3 spells CANQAPGYEQFF. The CDR3 DNA follows: TGTGCGAACCAGGCACCGGGATATGAGCAGTTCTTC.

This chain joins TRBV19 and TRBJ1-3, with a tentative D call TRBD1 (6 bases). The V gene lost 5 bases and the J gene lost 0 bases, with 17 bases spanning the gap. Germline loops: CDR1 LNHDA, CDR2 SQIVND (reference sequence). The CDR3 spans 17 residues. CDR3 coding DNA: TGTGCCAGTAGTTACGGAATACAGGGACACTCTGGAAACACCATATATTTT. Protein product: CASSYGIQGHSGNTIYF. Looking up the rest from reference TRBV19 and TRBJ1-3 gives the full variable domain: DGGITQSPKYLFRKEGQNVTLSCEQNLNHDAMYWYRQDPGQGLRLIYYSQIVNDFQKGDIAEGYSVSREKKESFPLTVTSAQKNPTAFYLCASSYGIQGHSGNTIYFGEGSWLTVV.

The rearrangement uses TRBV19 and TRBJ1-1; unclear D gene. Germline CDR1 LNHDA, CDR2 SQIVND (reference sequence). The CDR3 is 12 residues long. Trimming left V 5 bases short and J 6 bases short, with 10 bases between. The chain's CDR3 is CASSRTNSEAFF. The CDR3 DNA sequence: TGTGCCAGTAGTCGGACTAACTCTGAAGCTTTCTTT.

This clone was seen a single time. CDR3 sequence: CASSPDSKSNQPQHF. The CDR3 coding sequence is TGCGCCAGCAGCCCCGACAGCAAAAGCAATCAGCCCCAGCATTTT. The chain is built from TRBV5-1 and TRBJ1-5; tentative D call: TRBD1 (5 bases). Per germline, CDR1 SGHRS and CDR2 YFSETQ. V was clipped by 4 bases and J by 1 base, with 12 bases between them. The CDR3 spans 15 residues.

This chain joins TRBV9 and TRBJ2-4; 13 bases fit TRBD2. CDR1 is SGDLS, CDR2 YYNGEE, per germline. The CDR3 sequence is 18 residues long. J gave up 3 bases and V 4 bases, and 10 bases lay outside the gene matches. The CDR3 sequence: CASSSGLAGTTGKNIQYF. CDR3 nucleotide sequence: TGTGCCAGCAGCTCGGGACTAGCGGGAACAACCGGCAAAAACATTCAGTACTTC. Supplemented by reference TRBV9 and TRBJ2-4, the full variable domain reads DSGVTQTPKHLITATGQRVTLRCSPRSGDLSVYWYQQSLDQGLQFLIQYYNGEERAKGNILERFSAQQFPDLHSELNLSSLELGDSALYFCASSSGLAGTTGKNIQYFGAGTRLSVL.

This clone was detected once. This sequence joins TRBV2 and TRBJ2-5, with a possible D match to TRBD1 (6 bases). The J call may be mistaken, given a closer DNA end match to TRBJ2-7. Germline V gene sequence: CDR1 SNHLY, CDR2 FYNNEI. This CDR3 region has 16 residues. CDR3 nucleotides: TGTGCCAGCAGTGATGAGGGGACACGCCGGCCCTACGAGCAGTACTTC. It yields the protein CASSDEGTRRPYEQYF.

This chain connects TRBV15 to TRBJ2-6, with D maybe TRBD1 (6 bases). The length of the CDR3 is 14 residues. Germline V gene data show CDR1 as LNHNV and CDR2 as YYDKDF (reference sequence). Trimming pared 8 bases from V and 1 base from J, leaving 9 bases between. The CDR3 DNA reads as TGTGCCACCCAAGGGGGATCTGGGGCCAACGTCCTGACTTTC. Translation: CATQGGSGANVLTF.

The CDR3 protein is CASSLDPRPNSPLHF. CDR3 in DNA: TGCGCCAGCAGCTTGGATCCCAGGCCAAATTCACCCCTCCACTTT. The chain uses TRBV5-1 and TRBJ1-6; D gene unclear. V was trimmed by 0 bases and J by 7 bases, leaving 11 bases between them. Per the germline V gene, CDR1 is SGHRS and CDR2 is YFSETQ. The CDR3 runs 15 residues.